A single sample gave rise to the 3 T cell receptor beta chains below, sequenced in a study of chemoradiotherapy in HPV16-positive cancers. The protocol was immunoSEQ multiplex PCR, while the TCRdb copy is restricted to in-frame clones and leaves out a portion. The sample lists 9,500 to 15,000 clones; over 75% were seen once. This material was acquired from a patient who underwent chemoradiotherapy. All receptors derive from a human donor with HPV-associated anogenital cancer.

The J gene is TRBJ1-1, the V gene TRBV6-4; D might be TRBD1 (6 bases). From germline, CDR1 is MRHNA and CDR2 SNTAGT. Trimming removed 6 bases at V and 1 base at J, with 12 bases between. The CDR3 covers 14 residues. This CDR3 reads CASRPQGWNTEAFF. The CDR3 nucleotides are TGTGCCAGCAGGCCCCAGGGGTGGAACACTGAAGCTTTCTTT.

The genes are TRBV5-1 and TRBJ1-1; D may be TRBD1 (5 bases). The CDR3 is 14 amino acids. Trimming left V 4 bases short and J 1 base short, with 11 bases between. Germline assignment: CDR1 SGHRS and CDR2 YFSETQ. CDR3 sequence: CASSLETANTEAFF. DNA for the CDR3: TGCGCCAGCAGCCTCGAGACAGCGAACACTGAAGCTTTCTTT.

V is TRBV10-3 and J is TRBJ2-5; 11 nucleotides agree with TRBD2. The J segment lost 4 bases and the V segment lost 4 bases, leaving 5 bases of the junction unmatched. Germline V lookup: CDR1 ENHRY, CDR2 SYGVKD. The CDR3 loop spans 15 amino acids. Here the CDR3 DNA reads TGTGCCATCAGTGGCTTAGCGGGGGGGCGAGAGACCCAGTACTTC. This codes for CAISGLAGGRETQYF.